This is a list of T cell receptor beta chains from one sample in a study of T cell responses to AZD1222 COVID-19 vaccine. Here immunoSEQ multiplex PCR was the method, and the copy in TCRdb shows in-frame clones only, minus some. Among roughly 150,000 clones listed, about nine tenths were seen once. The material sequenced was peripheral blood, taken 28 days after the second AZD1222 dose. These receptors were taken from an adult who received the AZD1222 COVID-19 vaccine. Each CDR3 is given with its conserved first and last residue.

v_call: TRBV27; j_call: TRBJ2-6; cdr3_length: 13; cdr3_aa: CASSESGANVLTF
v_call: TRBV7-2; j_call: TRBJ1-2; cdr3_length: 16; cdr3_aa: CASSSPETGRGYGYTF
v_call: TRBV7-9; j_call: TRBJ1-4; cdr3_length: 18; cdr3_aa: CASSKQPSGTATNEKLFF
v_call: TRBV2; j_call: TRBJ1-1; cdr3_length: 13; cdr3_aa: CASNVGPYTEAFF
v_call: TRBV7-8; j_call: TRBJ2-1; cdr3_length: 11; cdr3_aa: CASSHRDEQFF
v_call: TRBV6-5; j_call: TRBJ2-1; cdr3_length: 16; cdr3_aa: CASSYSSGGLHNEQFF
v_call: TRBV2; j_call: TRBJ2-1; cdr3_length: 15; cdr3_aa: CASSGRGSAYNEQFF
v_call: TRBV29-1; j_call: TRBJ2-3; cdr3_length: 16; cdr3_aa: CSSSSFGGGSTDTQYF
v_call: TRBV19; j_call: TRBJ1-5; cdr3_length: 12; cdr3_aa: CASSGDREAQHF
v_call: TRBV7-9; j_call: TRBJ1-1; cdr3_length: 15; cdr3_aa: CASSLPRGGNTEAFF
v_call: TRBV5-1; j_call: TRBJ1-5; cdr3_length: 15; cdr3_aa: CASSLTDSSNQPQHF
v_call: TRBV18; j_call: TRBJ1-5; cdr3_length: 13; cdr3_aa: CASSPSKDQPQHF
v_call: TRBV7-8; j_call: TRBJ1-2; cdr3_length: 14; cdr3_aa: CASSLEGAGYGYTF
v_call: TRBV2; j_call: TRBJ1-2; cdr3_length: 13; cdr3_aa: CASNGRGVYGYTF
v_call: TRBV29-1; j_call: TRBJ2-5; cdr3_length: 12; cdr3_aa: CSVVGVEETQYF
v_call: TRBV28; j_call: TRBJ1-5; cdr3_length: 12; cdr3_aa: CASSLLLQPQHF
v_call: TRBV5-1; j_call: TRBJ2-2; cdr3_length: 13; cdr3_aa: CASSPVGVRELFF
v_call: TRBV11-1; j_call: TRBJ2-1; cdr3_length: 16; cdr3_aa: CASSLAGLAGVNEQFF
v_call: TRBV10-3; j_call: TRBJ2-1; cdr3_length: 12; cdr3_aa: CAISQDRNEQFF
v_call: TRBV29-1; j_call: TRBJ2-5; cdr3_length: 12; cdr3_aa: CSVTTGYETQYF
v_call: TRBV5-1; j_call: TRBJ2-1; cdr3_length: 15; cdr3_aa: CASSLNAGAHNEQFF
v_call: TRBV5-1; j_call: TRBJ2-7; cdr3_length: 13; cdr3_aa: CASSSRGDGEQYF
v_call: TRBV28; j_call: TRBJ2-7; cdr3_length: 13; cdr3_aa: CASTESAGYEQYF
v_call: TRBV19; j_call: TRBJ2-7; cdr3_length: 15; cdr3_aa: CASSRRGLAGFEQYF
v_call: TRBV9; j_call: TRBJ2-5; cdr3_length: 18; cdr3_aa: CASSLGGSGSTPAGTQYF
v_call: TRBV9; j_call: TRBJ2-1; cdr3_length: 15; cdr3_aa: CASSVGHRSYNEQFF
v_call: TRBV7-2; j_call: TRBJ1-5; cdr3_length: 15; cdr3_aa: CASSPEVGYNQPQHF
v_call: TRBV9; j_call: TRBJ2-1; cdr3_length: 15; cdr3_aa: CASSPKTSGSNEQFF
v_call: TRBV2; j_call: TRBJ2-1; cdr3_length: 14; cdr3_aa: CASSDSGINNEQFF
v_call: TRBV13; j_call: TRBJ1-5; cdr3_length: 14; cdr3_aa: CASSRGIGNQPQHF
v_call: TRBV18; j_call: TRBJ1-5; cdr3_length: 16; cdr3_aa: CASSPRTVGPDQPQHF
v_call: TRBV28; j_call: TRBJ1-1; cdr3_length: 14; cdr3_aa: CASTGAGWKTEAFF
v_call: TRBV5-4; j_call: TRBJ2-1; cdr3_length: 15; cdr3_aa: CASSLRTSGIDEQFF
v_call: TRBV12-3/TRBV12-4; j_call: TRBJ1-2; cdr3_length: 13; cdr3_aa: CASSPGDVYGYTF
v_call: TRBV7-9; j_call: TRBJ1-1; cdr3_length: 14; cdr3_aa: CASSYRGSYTEAFF
v_call: TRBV7-9; j_call: TRBJ1-4; cdr3_length: 17; cdr3_aa: CASSLSAGGVGNEKLFF
v_call: TRBV5-8; j_call: TRBJ1-6; cdr3_length: 12; cdr3_aa: CASSLGVSPLHF
v_call: TRBV29-1; j_call: TRBJ2-1; cdr3_length: 14; cdr3_aa: CSVGGQGFYNEQFF
v_call: TRBV3-1/TRBV3-2; j_call: TRBJ1-1; cdr3_length: 11; cdr3_aa: CASSQTGVAFF
v_call: TRBV19; j_call: TRBJ1-1; cdr3_length: 12; cdr3_aa: CASRGQNTEAFF
v_call: TRBV14; j_call: TRBJ1-3; cdr3_length: 18; cdr3_aa: CASSRDRASTFSGNTIYF
v_call: TRBV7-3; j_call: TRBJ2-3; cdr3_length: 12; cdr3_aa: CASSFSTDTQYF
v_call: TRBV20-1; j_call: TRBJ2-7; cdr3_length: 13; cdr3_aa: CSASIGHTNEQYF
v_call: TRBV7-2; j_call: TRBJ2-5; cdr3_length: 15; cdr3_aa: CASSLALLEGETQYF
v_call: TRBV2; j_call: TRBJ2-1; cdr3_length: 14; cdr3_aa: CASREVSSYNEQFF
v_call: TRBV9; j_call: TRBJ1-6; cdr3_length: 14; cdr3_aa: CASSALGEFSPLHF
v_call: TRBV20-1; j_call: TRBJ1-2; cdr3_length: 15; cdr3_aa: CSASGQEEANYGYTF
v_call: TRBV9; j_call: TRBJ1-3; cdr3_length: 18; cdr3_aa: CASSVEGGGQISGNTIYF
v_call: TRBV5-1; j_call: TRBJ1-5; cdr3_length: 14; cdr3_aa: CASSLGGGNQPQHF
v_call: TRBV19; j_call: TRBJ2-2; cdr3_length: 14; cdr3_aa: CATRTSVNTGELFF
v_call: TRBV19; j_call: TRBJ1-4; cdr3_length: 15; cdr3_aa: CASSTGTGGREKLFF